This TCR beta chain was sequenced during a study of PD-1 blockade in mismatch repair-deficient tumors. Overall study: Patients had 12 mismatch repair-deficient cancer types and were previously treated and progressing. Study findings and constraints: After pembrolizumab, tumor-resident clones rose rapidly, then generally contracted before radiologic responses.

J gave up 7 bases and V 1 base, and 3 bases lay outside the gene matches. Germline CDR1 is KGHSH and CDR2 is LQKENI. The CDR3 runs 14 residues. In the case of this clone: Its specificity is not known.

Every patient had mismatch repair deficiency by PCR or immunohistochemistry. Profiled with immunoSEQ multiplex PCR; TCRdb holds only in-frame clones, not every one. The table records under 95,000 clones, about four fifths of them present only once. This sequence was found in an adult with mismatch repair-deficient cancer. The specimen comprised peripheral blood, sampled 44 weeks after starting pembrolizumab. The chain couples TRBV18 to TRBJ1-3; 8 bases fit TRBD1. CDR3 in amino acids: CASSPLDRDNTIYF. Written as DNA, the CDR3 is TGTGCCAGCTCACCACTGGACAGGGATAACACCATATATTTT.